This T cell receptor beta chain derives from a study of vaccination and CD4 T cells after COVID-19. Turning to the study itself: Sampling after COVID took place at a median of around 110 days (range 35 to 161) following diagnosis. Median time from second vaccine dose to sampling was about 77 days (14 to 241). Study results and caveats: 304 of 307 vaccine-specific clones from convalescent patients were spike mono-reactive.

TCRdb re-derived calls from the PCR reads in MiXCR, one entry per CDR3 protein. The data contain tens of thousands of distinct CDR3 sequences, roughly 51% of them singletons. Of note for this clonotype: Its antigen is not identified.

Trimming took off 1 base at V and 5 bases at J, with 6 bases between the two ends. CDR1 and CDR2 (germline): MGHRA, YSYEKL. The CDR3 runs to 13 residues. The TCR sequence derives from a human donor who had recovered from COVID-19. The chain recombines TRBV4-1 with TRBJ1-3; D is ambiguous. The sample was CD4+ T cells from blood, taken before SARS-CoV-2 vaccination. The chain's CDR3 is CASSQAQRNTIYF. In DNA, the CDR3 is TGCGCCAGCAGCCAAGCCCAGCGAAACACCATATATTTT.